Listed below are T cell receptor beta chains from one sample, sequenced in a study of blood T cell repertoires in COVID-19. TCRdb keeps only in-frame clones here, not all; method: immunoSEQ multiplex PCR. Here the sample spans 150,000 to 180,000 clones, 80% being singletons. Sequenced material: peripheral blood. The source is a man between 60 and 70 years old with acute or convalescent COVID-19. CDR3s include the opening cysteine and the closing phenylalanine or tryptophan. A D gene is named only where the DNA matches it firmly. Clone size is stated in some rows and not others, as once, few, many or a class when expanded.

TRBJ1-2 TRBV6-2/TRBV6-3 - - CASSRDTVYGYTF TGTGCCAGCAGTCGGGACACCGTATATGGCTACACCTTC
TRBJ1-6 TRBV6-5 - TRBD1 CASRDRDRGFSPLHF TGTGCCAGCAGAGACCGGGACAGGGGTTTCTCACCCCTCCACTTT
TRBJ1-2 TRBV28 - - CASSSAPGTDGYTF TGTGCCAGCAGTTCCGCGCCAGGAACCGACGGCTACACCTTC
TRBJ2-3 TRBV27 few TRBD1 CASSIRQGADTQYF TGTGCCAGCAGTATAAGACAGGGTGCAGATACGCAGTATTTT
TRBJ1-1 TRBV6-6 - TRBD1 CASSGGPGGGLAEAFF TGTGCCAGCAGTGGGGGTCCAGGGGGCGGGTTGGCTGAAGCTTTCTTT
TRBJ2-1 TRBV7-2 once TRBD2 CASSFGTSGGTRQFF TGTGCCAGCAGCTTCGGGACTAGCGGGGGGACTCGGCAGTTCTTC
TRBJ2-7 TRBV3-1/TRBV3-2 - - CASSPEGVRGHYEQYF TGTGCCAGCAGCCCCGAAGGGGTACGGGGACACTACGAGCAGTACTTC
TRBJ2-6 TRBV21-1 - - CASSTPAQGPNNSGANVLTF TGTGCCAGCAGCACCCCGGCGCAGGGGCCAAACAACTCTGGGGCCAACGTCCTGACTTTC
TRBJ2-7 TRBV13 - - CASSLAGYEQYF TGTGCCAGCAGCTTAGCGGGTTACGAGCAGTACTTC
TRBJ1-5 TRBV5-8 - TRBD1 CASSWTGGNQPQHF TGTGCCAGCAGCTGGACAGGAGGAAATCAGCCCCAGCATTTT
TRBJ2-3 TRBV7-3 - - CASSPQGQGGWDTQYF TGTGCCAGCAGCCCGCAGGGGCAGGGTGGTTGGGATACGCAGTATTTT
TRBJ1-2 TRBV2 - TRBD1 CASSDQGAVKGYTF TGTGCCAGCAGTGATCAGGGGGCGGTAAAAGGCTACACCTTC
TRBJ2-2 TRBV7-3 few - CASSRGGSVAGELFF TGTGCCAGCAGCCGCGGTGGTAGCGTTGCCGGGGAGCTGTTTTTT